These 10 T cell receptor beta chains were all obtained from the same sample, sequenced in a study of blood T cell repertoires in COVID-19. Sequenced by immunoSEQ multiplex PCR; TCRdb stores in-frame clones only, minus some. The data hold roughly 150,000 clones, with under 95% observed a single time. Sequenced material: peripheral blood. The source is a man aged 18 to 35 with COVID-19, enrolled during active disease.

The chain carries TRBV27 and TRBJ2-6; the D is unclear. V lost 4 bases to trimming and J lost 0 bases, with 10 bases between them. Germline V gives CDR1 MNHEY, CDR2 SMNVEV (reference sequence). CDR3 length: 16 residues. CDR3 bases: TGTGCCAGCAGTTACCAGGTCCCCTCTGGGGCCAACGTCCTGACTTTC. Translation gives CASSYQVPSGANVLTF.

This clone was seen once. The junction shows a germline mismatch at one end, possibly a read error. The chain is built from TRBV28 and TRBJ2-7; 9 bases are shared with TRBD1. The germline gives CDR1 MDHEN, CDR2 SYDVKM. There are 13 residues in the CDR3. CDR3 residues: CAILGQGSYEQYF. The CDR3 nucleotides read TGCGCCATCTTGGGACAGGGTTCCTACGAGCAGTACTTC. The variable domain in full, completed from reference TRBV28 and TRBJ2-7, reads DVKVTQSSRYLVKRTGEKVFLECVQDMDHENMFWYRQDPGLGLRLIYFSYDVKMKEKGDIPEGYSVSREKKERFSLILESASTNQTSMYLCAILGQGSYEQYFGPGTRLTVT.

On this clone itself: One end of the junction fails to match germline, which may point to a read error. The chain joins TRBV30 to TRBJ1-4; the match to TRBD1 covers 12 bases. CDR1 is GTSNPN and CDR2 is SVGIG in the germline V gene (reference sequence). CDR3 length equals 12 residues. CDR3 DNA sequence: TGTGCCTGGGGGACAGGGGGCGGGAAACTGCTTTTT. This gives the protein CAWGTGGGKLLF.

The rearrangement links TRBV30 to TRBJ2-1, with a tentative D call TRBD2 (6 bases). Trimming shortened V by 3 bases and J by 4 bases, and 13 bases separated the two germline ends. Germline CDR1 reads GTSNPN; CDR2 reads SVGIG (reference sequence). The CDR3 is made up of 14 amino acids. Written as DNA, the CDR3 is TGTGCCTGGAGCCCCGGGCTAGCGTACAATGAGCAGTTCTTC. Protein product: CAWSPGLAYNEQFF.

V and J are TRBV15 and TRBJ2-7; possibly TRBD1 for D (6 bases). V was cut by 5 bases and J by 0 bases, with 20 bases left in between. There are 17 residues in the CDR3. The V gene's germline CDR1 is LNHNV and CDR2 YYDKDF (reference sequence). Written as DNA, the CDR3 is TGTGCCACCAGCGGGGGAAGTCAGGGGCGGAACTCCTACGAGCAGTACTTC. This encodes CATSGGSQGRNSYEQYF.

This chain connects TRBV5-1 to TRBJ1-2, with D possibly being TRBD1 (6 bases). V lost 3 bases and J lost 2, with 8 bases in between. The CDR3 spans 13 residues. The germline V gene has CDR1 SGHRS and CDR2 YFSETQ. CDR3 residues: CASSYGQNYGYTF. The CDR3, as DNA: TGCGCCAGCAGCTACGGACAGAACTATGGCTACACCTTC. The whole variable domain, filled in from reference TRBV5-1 and TRBJ1-2, reads KAGVTQTPRYLIKTRGQQVTLSCSPISGHRSVSWYQQTPGQGLQFLFEYFSETQRNKGNFPGRFSGRQFSNSRSEMNVSTLELGDSALYLCASSYGQNYGYTFGSGTRLTVV.

This chain joins TRBV18 and TRBJ1-2; TRBD1 agrees at 10 bases. The CDR3 totals 14 residues. V lost 3 bases to trimming and J lost 4 bases; unmatched junction nucleotides: 2. Germline lookup yields CDR1 KGHSH and CDR2 LQKENI. CDR3 coding DNA: TGTGCCAGCTCACCTTGGGACAGGGGCTATGGCTACACCTTC. Translating it yields CASSPWDRGYGYTF.

The chain recombines TRBV28 with TRBJ2-4, with TRBD1 as a possible D gene (6 bases). The CDR3 runs to 16 residues. CDR1 is MDHEN, CDR2 SYDVKM, per germline. The V end lost 7 bases, the J end lost 0 bases, and 16 bases lay between the germline ends. CDR3 bases: TGTGCCAGCATTCCCTCTGGGGGCCCAGCCAAAAACATTCAGTACTTC. It is translated as CASIPSGGPAKNIQYF.

The chain carries TRBV7-8 and TRBJ2-7; D possibly corresponds to TRBD1 (5 bases). CDR1 is SGHVS, CDR2 FQNEAQ, per germline. The CDR3 is 12 residues long. The V and J ends lost 4 bases and 6 bases respectively, with 10 bases between them. CDR3 DNA sequence: TGTGCCAGCAGCTCTCAGGGAAGCGAGCAGTACTTC. As protein: CASSSQGSEQYF.

The chain is built from TRBV13 and TRBJ2-2, with 9 bases matching TRBD2. This CDR3 contains 16 residues. The germline V gene has CDR1 PRHDT and CDR2 FYEKMQ (reference sequence). V lost 3 bases to trimming and J lost 1 base; unmatched junction nucleotides: 3. CDR3 amino acids: CASSFPSGKNTGELFF. DNA of the CDR3: TGTGCCAGCAGCTTTCCTAGCGGGAAGAACACCGGGGAGCTGTTTTTT.